Following are 3 T cell receptor beta chains from one sample sequenced in a study of blood T cells in healthy people across ages (dated by TCRdb to about 2015). The library was produced with 5' RACE. TCRdb lists the instrument as Illumina HiSeq 2500. A second PCR of about 6 to 11 cycles was performed with a sample-barcoded 5' primer and a J-beta primer mix. TCRdb took the public reads, trimmed them with fastp at Q25, ran MiXCR for clone calling and kept in-frame beta chains. Rows merge per CDR3 protein into single entries with the most common DNA and genes. Within this sample are about 780,000 distinct CDR3 sequences, with about half of them counted one time only. Around a sixth of the sample rests with the top ten. Sequencing was performed on blood. The receptors shown here come from an elderly man in good health.

V is TRBV7-2 and J is TRBJ1-4, with a possible D match to TRBD1 (5 bases). This CDR3 has 14 amino acids. Per germline, CDR1 SGHTA and CDR2 FQGNSA. The ends were cut back, 5 bases at V and 4 bases at J, with 11 bases in the middle. This CDR3 is CASSLRQSNEKLFF. DNA for the CDR3: TGTGCCAGCAGCCTCCGACAGAGTAATGAAAAACTGTTTTTT.

The V call is TRBV25-1, the J call TRBJ1-2; D remains ambiguous. Between the trimmed V and J ends, which lost 6 bases and 3 bases, there was a span of 11 bases. Germline assignment: CDR1 MGHDK and CDR2 SYGVNS. The CDR3 sequence is 13 residues long. CDR3 sequence reads: CASRRGVDYGYTF. CDR3 DNA: TGTGCCAGCAGGCGAGGAGTTGACTATGGCTACACCTTC.

This clonotype turned up a few times. The V call is TRBV6-5, the J call TRBJ2-1; 9 bases are a match to TRBD2. The CDR3 length is 13 residues. Per the germline V gene, CDR1 is MNHEY and CDR2 is SVGAGI. V was pared by 9 bases and J by 9 bases, with 9 bases of the junction left unmatched. The CDR3 protein is CASGLASLGEQFF. Written as DNA, the CDR3 is TGTGCCAGTGGACTAGCGAGCCTCGGTGAGCAGTTCTTC.